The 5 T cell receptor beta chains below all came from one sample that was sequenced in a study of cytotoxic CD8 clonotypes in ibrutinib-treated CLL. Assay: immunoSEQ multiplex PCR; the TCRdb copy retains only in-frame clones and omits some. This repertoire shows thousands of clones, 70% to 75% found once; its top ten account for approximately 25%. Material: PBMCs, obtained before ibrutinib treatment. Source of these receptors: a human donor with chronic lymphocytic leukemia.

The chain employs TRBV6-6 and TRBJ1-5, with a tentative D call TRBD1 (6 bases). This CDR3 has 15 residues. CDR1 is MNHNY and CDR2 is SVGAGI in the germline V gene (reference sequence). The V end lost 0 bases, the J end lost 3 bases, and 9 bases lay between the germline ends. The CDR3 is CASSYSRTANQPQHF. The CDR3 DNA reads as TGTGCCAGCAGTTACTCGCGGACAGCCAATCAGCCCCAGCATTTT.

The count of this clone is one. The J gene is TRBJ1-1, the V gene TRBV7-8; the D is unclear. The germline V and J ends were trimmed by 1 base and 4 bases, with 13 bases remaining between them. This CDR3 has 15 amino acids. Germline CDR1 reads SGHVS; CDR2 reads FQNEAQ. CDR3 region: CASSLGKVLITEAFF. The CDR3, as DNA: TGTGCCAGCAGCTTAGGGAAGGTGTTGATCACTGAAGCTTTCTTT.

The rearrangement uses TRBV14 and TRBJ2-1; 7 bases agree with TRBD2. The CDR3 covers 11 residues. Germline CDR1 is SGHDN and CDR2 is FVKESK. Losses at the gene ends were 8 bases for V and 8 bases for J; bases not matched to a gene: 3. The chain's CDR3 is CASGRGDEQFF. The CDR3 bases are TGTGCCAGCGGCCGGGGGGATGAGCAGTTCTTC.

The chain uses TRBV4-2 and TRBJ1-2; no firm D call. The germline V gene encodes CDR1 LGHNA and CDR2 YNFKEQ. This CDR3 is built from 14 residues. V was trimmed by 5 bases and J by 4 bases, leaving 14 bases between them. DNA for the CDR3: TGTGCCAGCAGCTTAGCAGGTCCCTTCTATGGCTACACCTTC. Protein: CASSLAGPFYGYTF.

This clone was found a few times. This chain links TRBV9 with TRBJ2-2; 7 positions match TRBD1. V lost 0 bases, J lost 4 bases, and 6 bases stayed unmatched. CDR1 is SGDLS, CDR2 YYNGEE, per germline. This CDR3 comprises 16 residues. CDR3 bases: TGTGCCAGCAGCGTAGGAGGGGGCGATGGCACCGGGGAGCTGTTTTTT. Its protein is CASSVGGGDGTGELFF.